This T cell receptor beta chain was obtained from a study of T cell responses to AZD1222 COVID-19 vaccine. As for this clone: Antigen specificity is unknown.

Findings of the study overall: Repertoire sampling happened only post peak T cell response. Unmutated variant regions reportedly attract nearly half of all spike-specific TCRs. The donors showed a predominance of white British ancestry and of females, with possible underestimation of clonal diversity.

Here immunoSEQ multiplex PCR was the method, and the copy in TCRdb shows in-frame clones only, minus some. The sample has 100,000 to 150,000 clones; less than 90% are singletons. Sequencing was performed on peripheral blood, taken on day 0 of AZD1222 vaccination. The receptor was derived from an adult in good health.

The CDR3 region has the DNA TGTGCCAGCTCCCTCGGACTAGCGGGGGCCTCTCCCTACGAGCAGTACTTC. Translated, it gives CASSLGLAGASPYEQYF. J is TRBJ2-7 and V is TRBV18, with 13 bases matching TRBD2. This CDR3 region has 17 residues. Germline lookup yields CDR1 KGHSH and CDR2 LQKENI. The ends lost 6 bases at V and 2 bases at J; junction bases unmatched: 10.